These T cell receptor beta chains were read from a single sample in a study of T cell clonotyping in hematopoietic cell transplantation. Using immunoSEQ multiplex PCR, the repertoire was profiled, and TCRdb retains in-frame clones only, with some absent. The data contain approximately 11,000 clones, approximately 49% of them singletons. Sequenced material: PBMCs, taken 30 days after allogeneic stem cell transplant. The source is a male patient aged 50 or older who had an allogeneic stem cell transplant from an unrelated donor, so the T cells may come from the graft donor. Some clones in this sample may be carry-over from other donors' samples. The CDR3 runs from the conserved cysteine through the conserved F or W. Fields, in order: J gene, V gene, D gene, CDR3 length, clone size, CDR3 protein, CDR3 DNA. D genes are given only for firm matches. A clone size is listed for some rows: how often the clone was seen (once, few, many), or a class if it is expanded.

J gene: TRBJ1-1; V gene: TRBV4-1; D gene: .; CDR3 length: 13; clone size: few; CDR3 protein: CASSFTMNTEAFF; CDR3 DNA: TGCGCCAGTAGCTTTACAATGAACACTGAAGCTTTCTTT
J gene: TRBJ1-1; V gene: TRBV2; D gene: .; CDR3 length: 13; clone size: few; CDR3 protein: CAFRRDFNTEAFF; CDR3 DNA: TGTGCCTTCCGCAGGGACTTTAACACTGAAGCTTTCTTT
J gene: TRBJ1-2; V gene: TRBV30; D gene: .; CDR3 length: 13; clone size: .; CDR3 protein: CAWSPGPGLGYTF; CDR3 DNA: TGTGCCTGGAGTCCGGGACCGGGCTTGGGCTACACCTTC
J gene: TRBJ1-2; V gene: TRBV27; D gene: .; CDR3 length: 13; clone size: .; CDR3 protein: CASSSSIQAGYTF; CDR3 DNA: TGTGCCAGCAGTTCATCGATACAGGCTGGCTACACCTTC
J gene: TRBJ2-5; V gene: TRBV30; D gene: TRBD2; CDR3 length: 18; clone size: .; CDR3 protein: CAWSRARTSGSSGETQYF; CDR3 DNA: TGTGCCTGGAGTCGAGCCCGGACTAGCGGGAGTAGTGGAGAGACCCAGTACTTC
J gene: TRBJ2-6; V gene: TRBV28; D gene: .; CDR3 length: 15; clone size: .; CDR3 protein: CASSLYRPGANVLTF; CDR3 DNA: TGTGCCAGCAGTTTATACCGACCTGGGGCCAACGTCCTGACTTTC
J gene: TRBJ2-6; V gene: TRBV5-6; D gene: .; CDR3 length: 15; clone size: .; CDR3 protein: CASSFRGSGANVLTF; CDR3 DNA: TGTGCCAGCAGCTTCAGGGGTTCCGGGGCCAACGTCCTGACTTTC
J gene: TRBJ1-2; V gene: TRBV30; D gene: .; CDR3 length: 13; clone size: .; CDR3 protein: CAWSEGYGDGYTF; CDR3 DNA: TGTGCCTGGAGTGAGGGTTACGGAGATGGCTACACCTTC
J gene: TRBJ1-2; V gene: TRBV4-2; D gene: TRBD1; CDR3 length: 16; clone size: few; CDR3 protein: CASSQVTGDTNYGYTF; CDR3 DNA: TGTGCCAGCAGCCAAGTAACAGGGGACACTAACTATGGCTACACCTTC
J gene: TRBJ1-1; V gene: TRBV14; D gene: TRBD1; CDR3 length: 14; clone size: few; CDR3 protein: CASSLLQGYTEAFF; CDR3 DNA: TGTGCCAGCAGCCTTTTACAGGGGTACACTGAAGCTTTCTTT
J gene: TRBJ2-1; V gene: TRBV30; D gene: .; CDR3 length: 14; clone size: .; CDR3 protein: CASSRASSYNEQFF; CDR3 DNA: TGTGCCTCCTCGAGGGCTAGCTCCTACAATGAGCAGTTCTTC
J gene: TRBJ2-7; V gene: TRBV9; D gene: TRBD2; CDR3 length: 14; clone size: medium-sized; CDR3 protein: CASSVSGGSHEQYF; CDR3 DNA: TGTGCCAGCAGCGTTTCGGGCGGGAGCCACGAGCAGTACTTC
J gene: TRBJ2-3; V gene: TRBV7-9; D gene: TRBD2; CDR3 length: 16; clone size: .; CDR3 protein: CASSTTSGMGTDTQYF; CDR3 DNA: TGTGCCAGCAGCACGACTAGCGGGATGGGCACAGATACGCAGTATTTT
J gene: TRBJ2-5; V gene: TRBV9; D gene: TRBD2; CDR3 length: 14; clone size: .; CDR3 protein: CASSGSGSRETQYF; CDR3 DNA: TGTGCCAGCAGCGGTAGCGGGAGCCGGGAGACCCAGTACTTC
J gene: TRBJ2-2; V gene: TRBV2; D gene: TRBD2; CDR3 length: 16; clone size: .; CDR3 protein: CASTLLPGLGTGELFF; CDR3 DNA: TGTGCCAGCACTCTACTTCCGGGACTAGGCACCGGGGAGCTGTTTTTT
J gene: TRBJ2-7; V gene: TRBV6-5; D gene: .; CDR3 length: 14; clone size: .; CDR3 protein: CASSYGLASYEQYF; CDR3 DNA: TGTGCCAGCAGTTACGGGCTAGCCTCCTACGAGCAGTACTTC
J gene: TRBJ2-7; V gene: TRBV9; D gene: TRBD1; CDR3 length: 15; clone size: .; CDR3 protein: CASSPWDSFSYEQYF; CDR3 DNA: TGTGCCAGCAGCCCCTGGGACAGCTTCTCCTACGAGCAGTACTTC
J gene: TRBJ2-1; V gene: TRBV30; D gene: .; CDR3 length: 14; clone size: .; CDR3 protein: CAWSVLGGTAEQFF; CDR3 DNA: TGTGCCTGGAGTGTACTAGGGGGGACGGCTGAGCAGTTCTTC
J gene: TRBJ1-5; V gene: TRBV5-8; D gene: .; CDR3 length: 13; clone size: .; CDR3 protein: CASPQIRVKPQHF; CDR3 DNA: TGTGCCAGCCCCCAGATCCGGGTGAAGCCCCAGCATTTT
J gene: TRBJ2-5; V gene: TRBV9; D gene: TRBD2; CDR3 length: 13; clone size: .; CDR3 protein: CASSVGGSETQYF; CDR3 DNA: TGTGCCAGCAGCGTAGGCGGGAGCGAGACCCAGTACTTC
J gene: TRBJ2-2; V gene: TRBV30; D gene: .; CDR3 length: 15; clone size: .; CDR3 protein: CAWSVGRLNTGELFF; CDR3 DNA: TGTGCCTGGAGTGTAGGGCGGCTGAACACCGGGGAGCTGTTTTTT
J gene: TRBJ1-1; V gene: TRBV6-1; D gene: TRBD1; CDR3 length: 14; clone size: .; CDR3 protein: CASSASDRFTEAFF; CDR3 DNA: TGTGCCAGCAGTGCCTCGGACAGGTTCACTGAAGCTTTCTTT
J gene: TRBJ1-5; V gene: TRBV30; D gene: .; CDR3 length: 14; clone size: .; CDR3 protein: CAWSGEGGGQPQHF; CDR3 DNA: TGTGCCTGGAGTGGGGAGGGCGGCGGTCAGCCCCAGCATTTT
J gene: TRBJ1-5; V gene: TRBV9; D gene: .; CDR3 length: 13; clone size: few; CDR3 protein: CASSVGSNQPQHF; CDR3 DNA: TGTGCCAGCAGCGTTGGTAGCAATCAGCCCCAGCATTTT
J gene: TRBJ2-1; V gene: TRBV28; D gene: TRBD2; CDR3 length: 20; clone size: .; CDR3 protein: CASSLGPGTSGSRPYNEQFF; CDR3 DNA: TGTGCCAGCAGTTTGGGCCCCGGGACTAGCGGGAGCAGGCCCTACAATGAGCAGTTCTTC
J gene: TRBJ1-6; V gene: TRBV25-1; D gene: TRBD1; CDR3 length: 14; clone size: .; CDR3 protein: CASGGQGGFSPLHF; CDR3 DNA: TGTGCCAGTGGTGGACAGGGAGGATTTTCACCCCTCCACTTT
J gene: TRBJ1-1; V gene: TRBV5-6; D gene: .; CDR3 length: 12; clone size: few; CDR3 protein: CASSNGETEAFF; CDR3 DNA: TGTGCCAGCAGTAACGGTGAGACTGAAGCTTTCTTT
J gene: TRBJ2-2; V gene: TRBV4-2; D gene: TRBD2; CDR3 length: 15; clone size: few; CDR3 protein: CASSPHIGLAGELFF; CDR3 DNA: TGTGCCAGCAGCCCACACATTGGACTAGCCGGGGAGCTGTTTTTT
J gene: TRBJ2-7; V gene: TRBV28; D gene: .; CDR3 length: 16; clone size: .; CDR3 protein: CASSLPRSDLGYEQYF; CDR3 DNA: TGTGCCAGCAGTTTACCCCGGTCCGACCTCGGCTACGAGCAGTACTTC
J gene: TRBJ2-3; V gene: TRBV6-5; D gene: .; CDR3 length: 14; clone size: .; CDR3 protein: CASTRGGNTDTQYF; CDR3 DNA: TGTGCCAGCACGAGAGGGGGAAACACAGATACGCAGTATTTT
J gene: TRBJ2-7; V gene: TRBV4-3; D gene: .; CDR3 length: 14; clone size: .; CDR3 protein: CASSQFQGPYEQYF; CDR3 DNA: TGCGCCAGCAGCCAATTTCAAGGACCATACGAGCAGTACTTC
J gene: TRBJ1-6; V gene: TRBV28; D gene: .; CDR3 length: 14; clone size: few; CDR3 protein: CASSPRLGNSPLHF; CDR3 DNA: TGTGCCAGCAGTCCCCGTTTAGGGAATTCACCCCTCCACTTT
J gene: TRBJ1-2; V gene: TRBV28; D gene: TRBD1; CDR3 length: 13; clone size: .; CDR3 protein: CALTPGGVDGYTF; CDR3 DNA: TGTGCCTTGACGCCAGGGGGCGTAGATGGCTACACCTTC
J gene: TRBJ2-7; V gene: TRBV10-3; D gene: TRBD2; CDR3 length: 14; clone size: few; CDR3 protein: CAISNSGRAGEQYF; CDR3 DNA: TGTGCCATCAGCAATAGCGGGAGGGCCGGCGAGCAGTACTTC